This TCR beta chain is from a study of cytomegalovirus exposure and HLA in healthy donors. Germline loops: CDR1 SGHVS, CDR2 FNYEAQ. The junction had 6 bases not matched to a gene; V was cut back by 0 bases and J by 4 bases. The CDR3 length is 16 residues. Primers: 60 Vbeta forward and 13 Jbeta reverse. Profiling relied on immunoSEQ multiplex PCR, and the TCRdb table lists in-frame clones only, not all of them. The repertoire holds approximately 200,000 clones, 79% seen once, with 3.5% to 5% in the top ten. The receptor was isolated from a woman aged 25 to 39 in good health and CMV-seropositive. Input material: PBMCs. J is TRBJ2-1 and V is TRBV7-6; 7 nucleotides align to TRBD2. Here the CDR3 reads CASSLAGEGIYNEQFF. CDR3 sequence (DNA): TGTGCCAGCAGCTTAGCGGGGGAGGGGATTTACAATGAGCAGTTCTTC.